Listed below are T cell receptor beta chains from one sample, sequenced in a study of OX40 agonist ivuxolimab in advanced cancers. Assay used: immunoSEQ multiplex PCR; TCRdb lists only in-frame clones, some missing. The sample has tens of thousands of clones, 84% seen once; the top ten hold roughly 7.9%. The material sequenced was CD4+ or CD8+ T cells sorted from blood, taken in a trial of the OX40 agonist ivuxolimab. Every receptor here comes from an adult with an advanced solid tumor such as melanoma, head and neck, liver or kidney cancer. The CDR3 runs from the conserved cysteine through the conserved F or W. The D gene is left open where the match is weak. For some rows the clone size is stated as once, few or many, or as a class when expanded; others skip it.

j_call clone_size v_call d_call cdr3_aa cdr3_nt
TRBJ2-4 - TRBV7-9 TRBD2 CASSLTSGTKNIQYF TGTGCCAGCAGCTTAACTAGCGGGACCAAAAACATTCAGTACTTC
TRBJ2-4 - TRBV11-1 TRBD2 CASSLGGAKNIQYF TGTGCCAGCAGCTTGGGGGGGGCCAAAAACATTCAGTACTTC
TRBJ2-2 few TRBV14 - CASSLQGWTGELFF TGTGCCAGCAGCCTCCAGGGGTGGACCGGGGAGCTGTTTTTT
TRBJ2-7 - TRBV2 - CASKARRAYEQYF TGTGCCAGCAAGGCCAGGAGGGCCTACGAGCAGTACTTC
TRBJ2-7 - TRBV6-5 - CASNPEAPYEQYF TGTGCCAGCAACCCCGAGGCGCCCTACGAGCAGTACTTC
TRBJ1-1 - TRBV6-5 - CASSGRVAFF TGTGCCAGCAGTGGGCGGGTAGCTTTCTTT
TRBJ2-7 - TRBV30 - CACLALKEQYF TGTGCCTGTTTAGCGCTAAAGGAGCAGTACTTC
TRBJ1-1 - TRBV4-3 - CASSQDGGYTEAFF TGCGCCAGCAGCCAAGATGGGGGTTACACTGAAGCTTTCTTT
TRBJ2-5 few TRBV19 - CASSIGGAGEDQETQYF TGTGCCAGTAGTATTGGGGGGGCAGGGGAGGACCAAGAGACCCAGTACTTC
TRBJ2-5 - TRBV7-9 TRBD2 CASSSGLAGGTETQYF TGTGCCAGCAGCTCGGGACTAGCGGGGGGAACGGAGACCCAGTACTTC
TRBJ1-2 - TRBV6-6 - CASSYDPGAGYTF TGTGCCAGCAGTTACGACCCCGGCGCGGGCTACACCTTC
TRBJ2-7 once TRBV5-1 - CASSFGGAGRDEQYF TGCGCCAGCAGCTTTGGGGGGGCAGGTAGAGACGAGCAGTACTTC
TRBJ1-2 - TRBV19 TRBD1 CASSTPLLQGANYGYTF TGTGCCAGTAGTACACCCCTCCTCCAGGGGGCGAACTATGGCTACACCTTC
TRBJ2-1 - TRBV11-3 - CASSPGPRNEQFF TGTGCCAGCAGCCCTGGACCGCGGAATGAGCAGTTCTTC
TRBJ1-1 - TRBV5-1 - CASSLRERITEAFF TGCGCCAGCAGCTTGAGGGAACGGATCACTGAAGCTTTCTTT
TRBJ2-7 - TRBV7-8 TRBD2 CASSSNGGGAGEQYF TGTGCCAGCAGCTCTAACGGCGGGGGGGCGGGCGAGCAGTACTTC
TRBJ2-7 - TRBV6-6 - CASSYSMIGGEQYF TGTGCCAGCAGTTACTCGATGATAGGGGGCGAGCAGTACTTC
TRBJ2-1 - TRBV7-9 TRBD2 CASSSGLAGTEQFF TGTGCCAGCAGCTCGGGACTAGCGGGGACTGAGCAGTTCTTC
TRBJ1-1 - TRBV5-5 - CASSLEVGSTEAFF TGTGCCAGCAGCTTGGAAGTAGGGAGCACTGAAGCTTTCTTT
TRBJ2-5 few TRBV12-2 - CASRLPGTGETQYF TGTGCAAGTCGCTTACCAGGGACAGGAGAGACCCAGTACTTC
TRBJ1-5 - TRBV10-3 - CAIKAGGGNQPQHF TGTGCCATCAAAGCTGGGGGGGGCAATCAGCCCCAGCATTTT
TRBJ2-7 - TRBV7-2 - CASSSRAYEQYF TGTGCCAGCAGCTCCAGAGCCTACGAGCAGTACTTC